Listed here are 26 T cell receptor beta chains from one sample, sequenced in a study of early T cells in non-severe SARS-CoV-2 infection. In TCRdb, the 5' RACE reads were re-called with MiXCR into one record per CDR3 protein. Seen here are about 34,000 distinct CDR3 sequences, roughly 6% observed once, and the top ten hold approximately 7.5%. Sequenced material: whole blood. These receptors came from an adult who was a healthcare worker with PCR-confirmed SARS-CoV-2 infection or an uninfected control (not recorded which).

This clonotype was detected many times. V and J are TRBV28 and TRBJ2-7; possibly TRBD1 or TRBD2 for D (6 bases each). The CDR3 extends over 16 amino acids. Germline CDR1 and CDR2: MDHEN and SYDVKM. Trimming shortened V by 3 bases and J by 3 bases, and 18 bases separated the two germline ends. CDR3 DNA: TGTGCCAGCAGTTTGGGGGGCGGAGGAGTAAGCTACGAGCAGTACTTC. This sequence encodes CASSLGGGGVSYEQYF.

Comment on this clonotype: A much larger clone differs by one base, so this may be a read error. The chain couples TRBV30 to TRBJ2-7; 7 positions match TRBD1. Germline lookup yields CDR1 GTSNPN and CDR2 SVGIG (reference sequence). The CDR3 totals 13 residues. This chain's CDR3 is CVGTGTATYEQYF. In DNA, the CDR3 is TGTGTCGGGACCGGGACAGCTACCTACGAGCAGTACTTC.

This clonotype was observed many times. The chain couples TRBV5-1 to TRBJ1-1, with D possibly TRBD1 on 6 matching bases. Trimming cost V 4 bases and J 1 base, with 17 bases left between them. Germline V gives CDR1 SGHRS, CDR2 YFSETQ. The CDR3 covers 16 residues. This chain's CDR3 is CASSKIRDTANTEAFF. The CDR3 bases are TGCGCCAGCAGCAAAATCCGGGACACGGCGAACACTGAAGCTTTCTTT. Together with reference TRBV5-1 and TRBJ1-1, the CDR3 gives the full variable domain: KAGVTQTPRYLIKTRGQQVTLSCSPISGHRSVSWYQQTPGQGLQFLFEYFSETQRNKGNFPGRFSGRQFSNSRSEMNVSTLELGDSALYLCASSKIRDTANTEAFFGQGTRLTVV.

This clonotype came up many times. The rearrangement joins TRBV28 to TRBJ2-4; 8 bases line up with TRBD1. CDR3 size: 16 residues. With 7 bases clipped from V and 0 bases from J, the junction kept 8 bases outside the gene matches. Germline CDR1 reads MDHEN; CDR2 reads SYDVKM. The CDR3 nucleotides read TGTGCCAGCACGAGCGCAGGGGGCAGAGCCAAAAACATTCAGTACTTC. Translation: CASTSAGGRAKNIQYF.

As regards this clonotype: One end of the junction varies from germline; a read error may be responsible. The chain uses TRBV7-2 and TRBJ1-6; TRBD1 is a possible D gene (6 bases). Per germline, CDR1 SGHTA and CDR2 FQGNSA. The CDR3 is 15 residues long. CDR3 loop: CASSLTGPPNSPLHF. The CDR3, as DNA: TGTGCTAGCAGCTTAACAGGGCCTCCTAATTCACCCCTCCACTTT.

This clonotype was seen a handful of times. This chain links TRBV4-3 with TRBJ2-7; unclear D gene. The V gene lost 7 bases and the J gene lost 0 bases, with 7 bases spanning the gap. Germline V lookup: CDR1 LGHNA, CDR2 YSLEER. The CDR3 has 12 residues. In DNA, the CDR3 is TGCGCCAGCAAGAGAATCTCCTACGAGCAGTACTTC. Its protein product is CASKRISYEQYF.

This clonotype is medium-sized by share. This chain connects TRBV2 to TRBJ2-1; unclear D gene. Germline assignment: CDR1 SNHLY and CDR2 FYNNEI. V was clipped by 6 bases and J by 3 bases, with 3 bases between them. CDR3 length: 11 residues. CDR3 sequence reads: CASRGYNEQFF. The CDR3 DNA sequence: TGTGCCAGCAGGGGCTACAATGAGCAGTTCTTC. The full variable domain, with the rest looked up from reference TRBV2 and TRBJ2-1, is EPEVTQTPSHQVTQMGQEVILRCVPISNHLYFYWYRQILGQKVEFLVSFYNNEISEKSEIFDDQFSVERPDGSNFTLKIRSTKLEDSAMYFCASRGYNEQFFGPGTRLTVL.

This clonotype showed up many times. The rearrangement joins TRBV4-2 to TRBJ2-1; D not certain. The CDR3 has 16 amino acids. Germline assignment: CDR1 LGHNA and CDR2 YNFKEQ. Trimming took off 0 bases at V and 0 bases at J, with 9 bases between the two ends. Here the CDR3 DNA reads TGTGCCAGCAGCCAAGATGTGGGGTTCTCCTACAATGAGCAGTTCTTC. Amino acid sequence: CASSQDVGFSYNEQFF.

This clonotype was observed a handful of times. The J gene is TRBJ2-7, the V gene TRBV3-1; a weak D match, TRBD2 (6 bases). The CDR3 totals 14 residues. Trimming took off 1 base at V and 6 bases at J, with 13 bases between the two ends. Germline V gene data show CDR1 as LGHDT and CDR2 as YNNKEL (reference sequence). The CDR3 here is CASSQGAGHVEQYF. The DNA for the CDR3 is TGTGCCAGCAGCCAAGGAGCGGGTCACGTCGAGCAGTACTTC.

This clonotype was detected ten times or more. The V and J genes are TRBV7-9 and TRBJ2-6, with D hard to call. With 5 bases removed from V and 2 bases from J, the gap between germline ends came to 22 bases. The V gene's germline CDR1 is SEHNR and CDR2 FQNEAQ (reference sequence). The CDR3 runs to 19 residues. CDR3: CASSTGPQEVNPGANVLTF. CDR3 nucleotides: TGTGCCAGCAGCACCGGACCCCAGGAAGTGAACCCTGGGGCCAACGTCCTGACTTTC.

This clonotype was seen repeatedly, ten times or more. V usage is TRBV20-1 and J usage is TRBJ1-2, with a weak D call TRBD1 (5 bases). This CDR3 is 12 amino acids long. CDR1 is DFQATT and CDR2 is SNEGSKA in the germline V gene (reference sequence). The ends were cut back, 3 bases at V and 5 bases at J, with 10 bases in the middle. CDR3 sequence: CSASGQGYGYTF. As DNA, the CDR3 is TGCAGTGCTAGTGGCCAGGGATATGGCTACACCTTC.

This clonotype has a handful of counts. The chain carries TRBV3-2 and TRBJ2-2. TRBV3-2 is marked as a pseudogene. The CDR3 is made up of 18 amino acids. The CDR3 DNA reads as TGTGCCAGCAGCCAAGTCGTAGTGGAACAGAAGAACACCGGGGAGCTGTTTTTT. Its translation is CASSQVVVEQKNTGELFF.

J is TRBJ2-5 and V is TRBV2; 9 positions agree with TRBD2. Unmatched junction bases numbered 3, after V lost 5 bases and J lost 2 bases. Looked up from germline, CDR1 is SNHLY and CDR2 is FYNNEI. The CDR3 covers 14 residues. The CDR3 region has the DNA TGTGCCAGCAGTATGGGACTAGCACAAGAGACCCAGTACTTC. Translated, it gives CASSMGLAQETQYF. Full variable domain (remainder filled in from reference TRBV2 and TRBJ2-5): EPEVTQTPSHQVTQMGQEVILRCVPISNHLYFYWYRQILGQKVEFLVSFYNNEISEKSEIFDDQFSVERPDGSNFTLKIRSTKLEDSAMYFCASSMGLAQETQYFGPGTRLLVL.

The sample holds many counts of this clonotype. The chain carries TRBV4-3 and TRBJ2-5; TRBD1 agrees at 7 bases. Germline V lookup: CDR1 LGHNA, CDR2 YSLEER. The CDR3 is 15 amino acids. V lost 0 bases to trimming and J lost 1 base; unmatched junction nucleotides: 2. The CDR3 DNA is TGCGCCAGCAGCCAAGAAGGGACAGTCCAAGAGACCCAGTACTTC. Translation gives CASSQEGTVQETQYF.

This clonotype was seen ten or more times. The chain combines TRBV20-1 with TRBJ1-2; maybe TRBD1 (5 bases). Germline V lookup: CDR1 DFQATT, CDR2 SNEGSKA (reference sequence). This CDR3 region has 15 residues. Trimming removed 6 bases at V and 7 bases at J, with 24 bases between. This CDR3 reads CSALELTGGGGGYTF. In DNA form, the CDR3 reads TGCAGTGCCCTCGAACTCACGGGGGGAGGTGGTGGCTACACCTTC.

This clonotype occurred a few times. This sequence joins TRBV7-2 and TRBJ2-2; no clear D. The CDR3 spans 14 residues. The V and J ends lost 5 bases and 1 base respectively, with 8 bases between them. Germline loops: CDR1 SGHTA, CDR2 FQGNSA. CDR3 nucleotide sequence: TGTGCCAGCAGCCCGACCCTGAACACCGGGGAGCTGTTTTTT. Translating it yields CASSPTLNTGELFF.

The chain has TRBV12-3 or TRBV12-4 and TRBJ2-7; no definite D call. The CDR3 has 11 amino acids. V was clipped by 4 bases and J by 6 bases, with 7 bases between them. The DNA for the CDR3 is TGTGCCAGCAGTTCCCCCATCGAGCAGTACTTC. Encoded protein: CASSSPIEQYF.

Many counts were recorded for this clonotype. The gene calls are TRBV7-6 and TRBJ2-2; 8 bases line up with TRBD2. CDR3 length equals 15 residues. V lost 4 bases to trimming and J lost 1 base; unmatched junction nucleotides: 2. Looked up from germline, CDR1 is SGHVS and CDR2 is FNYEAQ. The CDR3, as DNA: TGTGCCAGCAGCTCGGGACTAGAGAACACCGGGGAGCTGTTTTTT. This sequence encodes CASSSGLENTGELFF.

The sample holds many counts of this clonotype. This rearrangement joins TRBV5-1 to TRBJ1-6; no definite D call. The germline V gene has CDR1 SGHRS and CDR2 YFSETQ. The V end lost 4 bases, the J end lost 11 bases, and 22 bases lay between the germline ends. This CDR3 is built from 16 residues. This chain's CDR3 is CASSRNRGSSGAPLHF. The CDR3 region has the DNA TGCGCCAGCAGCCGTAACAGAGGATCCTCGGGAGCACCCCTCCACTTT.

By share, this clonotype counts as medium-sized. The chain combines TRBV3-1 with TRBJ1-3; D is undetermined. The germline V gene encodes CDR1 LGHDT and CDR2 YNNKEL (reference sequence). CDR3 length equals 13 residues. V was pared by 0 bases and J by 4 bases, with 4 bases between. For the CDR3, the DNA is TGTGCCAGCAGCCAAGATTCCGGAAACACCATATATTTT. Protein: CASSQDSGNTIYF.

This clonotype was detected only a few times. J is TRBJ1-2 and V is TRBV5-1; D is unresolved. Trimming cost V 5 bases and J 1 base, with 12 bases left between them. The germline gives CDR1 SGHRS, CDR2 YFSETQ. The CDR3 extends over 14 amino acids. The CDR3 nucleotides are TGCGCCAGCAGGACGGCAGAGCTTAACTATGGCTACACCTTC. It is translated as CASRTAELNYGYTF.

This clonotype occurred many times. The chain has TRBV2 and TRBJ1-1; 8 nucleotides match TRBD1. V trimming: 7 bases; J trimming: 3 bases; junction bases outside the gene matches: 10. Germline V gene sequence: CDR1 SNHLY, CDR2 FYNNEI. The CDR3 is 15 amino acids. CDR3 in DNA: TGTGCCAGCAATGGAAGGACAGGGACATACACTGAAGCTTTCTTT. Its protein product is CASNGRTGTYTEAFF.

This clonotype was picked up many times. V usage is TRBV11-2 and J usage is TRBJ1-1; TRBD1 agrees at 7 bases. V lost 1 base to trimming and J lost 1 base; unmatched junction nucleotides: 3. Germline CDR1 is SGHAT and CDR2 is FQNNGV. This CDR3 contains 15 residues. CDR3 loop: CASSLAGTANTEAFF. The CDR3 DNA reads as TGTGCCAGCAGCTTAGCAGGGACAGCGAACACTGAAGCTTTCTTT.

This clonotype was counted many times. The chain employs TRBV5-1 and TRBJ2-3; 13 bases align to TRBD2. The CDR3 runs to 16 residues. With V trimmed by 1 base and J by 2 bases, 1 base remained unmatched. In germline, CDR1 is SGHRS, CDR2 YFSETQ. CDR3 sequence: CASSLTSGGATDTQYF. In DNA, the CDR3 is TGCGCCAGCAGCTTGACTAGCGGGGGGGCCACAGATACGCAGTATTTT.

The table lists this clonotype with many counts. The rearrangement joins TRBV4-3 to TRBJ1-2; the D gene is possibly TRBD1 (6 bases). This CDR3 is 13 amino acids long. V was clipped by 0 bases and J by 8 bases, with 10 bases between them. Germline assignment: CDR1 LGHNA and CDR2 YSLEER. CDR3 sequence: CASSQDWGAGYTF. The CDR3 coding sequence is TGCGCCAGCAGCCAAGATTGGGGGGCCGGCTACACCTTC.

In its sample, this clonotype was seen many times. V and J are TRBV12-3 or TRBV12-4 and TRBJ2-1; TRBD2 might be the D (6 bases). This CDR3 region has 15 residues. Trimming removed 5 bases from V and 0 bases from J, with 11 bases in between. This chain's CDR3 is CASSGGLASYNEQFF. The CDR3 nucleotides are TGTGCCAGCAGTGGGGGACTCGCCTCCTACAATGAGCAGTTCTTC.